This is a list of T cell receptor beta chains from one sample in a study of beta chain features in type 1 diabetes. TCRdb keeps only in-frame clones here, not all; method: immunoSEQ multiplex PCR. The sample records approximately 170,000 clones, around 63% being singletons. The specimen was naive CD4+ T cells from blood. The receptors stem from a man between 25 and 39 years old with type 1 diabetes. Both conserved end residues are part of each CDR3. The D gene is left open where the match is weak. Clone size is given for some rows only: seen once, a few or many times, or a class if the clone is expanded.

d_call	j_call	clone_size	v_call	cdr3_aa	cdr3_nt
.	TRBJ2-3	few	TRBV9	CASRGRESTDTQYF	TGTGCCAGCAGGGGCAGGGAGAGCACAGATACGCAGTATTTT
.	TRBJ2-1	few	TRBV7-9	CASSFRQTNEQFF	TGTGCCAGCAGCTTCAGACAAACCAATGAGCAGTTCTTC
.	TRBJ2-3	.	TRBV13	CASSLFTRQSDTQYF	TGTGCCAGCAGCTTATTCACGCGACAAAGCGATACGCAGTATTTT
.	TRBJ2-3	.	TRBV29-1	CSGRERERTDTQYF	TGCAGCGGGAGGGAAAGGGAGAGAACAGATACGCAGTATTTT
TRBD1	TRBJ2-5	once	TRBV7-9	CASSLRDRGETQYF	TGTGCCAGCAGCCTGCGGGACAGGGGAGAGACCCAGTACTTC
.	TRBJ2-7	.	TRBV6-1	CASSEPGMGYEQYF	TGTGCCAGCAGTGAACCTGGGATGGGCTACGAGCAGTACTTC
.	TRBJ2-6	.	TRBV5-1	CASSLVQGTVSGANVLTF	TGCGCCAGCAGCTTGGTTCAGGGTACGGTCTCTGGGGCCAACGTCCTGACTTTC
.	TRBJ2-5	few	TRBV29-1	CSASRGGTQYF	TGCAGCGCCTCGCGGGGTGGGACCCAGTACTTC
TRBD1	TRBJ2-3	few	TRBV7-9	CASSTQGKDTQYF	TGTGCCAGCAGCACACAGGGGAAAGATACGCAGTATTTT
TRBD1	TRBJ2-5	.	TRBV7-2	CASTGQGQETQYF	TGTGCCAGCACCGGACAGGGGCAAGAGACCCAGTACTTC
TRBD1	TRBJ1-6	.	TRBV28	CASTTGVESPLHF	TGTGCCAGCACCACAGGGGTGGAGTCACCCCTCCACTTT
.	TRBJ1-6	.	TRBV10-3	CAISESKGTGDNSPLHF	TGTGCCATCAGTGAGTCGAAGGGCACGGGGGATAATTCACCCCTCCACTTT
TRBD1	TRBJ2-3	few	TRBV18	CASSPGTGASTDTQYF	TGTGCCAGCTCACCGGGGACAGGGGCTAGCACAGATACGCAGTATTTT
.	TRBJ2-3	once	TRBV21-1	CASSTRLAGRIDTQYF	TGTGCCAGCAGCACCCGACTAGCGGGGCGGATAGATACGCAGTATTTT
.	TRBJ1-5	.	TRBV18	CASSLRGEPQHF	TGTGCCAGCTCACTTCGGGGGGAGCCCCAGCATTTT
.	TRBJ2-4	.	TRBV5-1	CASSENLAKNIQYF	TGCGCCAGCAGTGAGAACCTAGCCAAAAACATTCAGTACTTC
.	TRBJ2-3	.	TRBV7-9	CASSFLADTQYF	TGTGCCAGCAGCTTTTTAGCAGATACGCAGTATTTT
.	TRBJ1-2	.	TRBV28	CASSLRQLGYTF	TGTGCCAGCAGTTTACGACAGCTAGGCTACACCTTC
TRBD1	TRBJ2-3	few	TRBV4-3	CASSQDTGGGDTQYF	TGCGCCAGCAGCCAAGATACAGGGGGCGGAGATACGCAGTATTTT
.	TRBJ2-6	once	TRBV14	CASSQRGPGANVLTF	TGTGCCAGCAGCCAACGGGGGCCTGGGGCCAACGTCCTGACTTTC
.	TRBJ1-3	.	TRBV29-1	CSVAWSGNTIYF	TGCAGCGTTGCATGGTCTGGAAACACCATATATTTT
TRBD2	TRBJ2-5	.	TRBV5-1	CASSLALAGGQETQYF	TGCGCCAGCAGCTTGGCTCTAGCGGGGGGCCAAGAGACCCAGTACTTC
.	TRBJ2-3	.	TRBV9	CASSGTGTDTQYF	TGTGCCAGCAGCGGAACAGGGACAGATACGCAGTATTTT
TRBD2	TRBJ2-5	.	TRBV29-1	CSVSLAGVAETQYF	TGCAGCGTTTCTCTAGCGGGGGTGGCAGAGACCCAGTACTTC